Shown below are 2 T cell receptor beta chains from a single sample sequenced in a study of blood T cells in healthy people across ages. Combining a sample-barcoded 5' primer with a J-beta primer mix, a second PCR ran for about 7 to 12 cycles. TCRdb analysed the 5' RACE reads with MiXCR anew, one entry per CDR3 protein. The sample contains fewer than 1.5 million distinct CDR3 sequences, around two fifths of which appear only once. Sequenced: blood. Receptors originate from a woman younger than 35 in good health.

The rearrangement joins TRBV6-6 to TRBJ2-7, with unresolved D. This CDR3 is 13 amino acids long. V lost 2 bases and J 2 bases, leaving 7 bases between the germline ends. Looked up from germline, CDR1 is MNHNY and CDR2 is SVGAGI (reference sequence). The CDR3 protein is CASSYMGTYEQYF. The CDR3 DNA reads TGTGCCAGCAGTTACATGGGAACCTACGAGCAGTACTTC.

CDR3 region: CASSPTVFRYEQYF. The DNA for the CDR3 is TGTGCCAGCAGCCCTACAGTATTCCGCTACGAGCAGTACTTC. The chain combines TRBV9 with TRBJ2-7, with unresolved D. CDR3 length equals 14 residues. Trimming cost V 4 bases and J 3 bases, with 14 bases left between them. Germline V gene data show CDR1 as SGDLS and CDR2 as YYNGEE.